A selection of T cell receptor beta chains follows, all from one sample in a study of T-cell memory formation after mild COVID-19. Each CDR3 protein is one row after TCRdb ran MiXCR on the 5' RACE reads. The profile covers almost 250,000 distinct CDR3 sequences, with approximately 15% appearing a single time and over 2% taken by the ten largest. Material for sequencing was PBMCs or a T cell subset sorted from them (not recorded which). The source is an adult woman who had mild COVID-19 (a few samples of this study predate the infection). Cell type and time point are not known. Both conserved end residues are part of each CDR3. A D gene is named only where the DNA matches it firmly. A row's size may be missing; if present it is once, few, many or a size class.

size | D | J | V | CDR3 | DNA
many | TRBD1 | TRBJ1-3 | TRBV27 | CASSQTDRVPPFSGNTIYF | TGTGCCAGCAGTCAAACCGACAGGGTTCCTCCTTTCTCTGGAAACACCATATATTTT
many | TRBD2 | TRBJ2-3 | TRBV11-2 | CASSLKAGGPIDTQYF | TGTGCCAGCAGCCTAAAAGCGGGAGGGCCAATAGATACGCAGTATTTT
many | NA | TRBJ2-7 | TRBV4-2 | CASSQEYEQYF | TGTGCCAGCAGCCAAGAGTACGAGCAGTACTTC
few | TRBD1 | TRBJ1-2 | TRBV3-1 | CASSPRTGRDGYTF | TGTGCCAGCAGCCCCCGGACAGGTCGAGATGGCTACACCTTC
many | NA | TRBJ1-1 | TRBV5-1 | CASSSGQQVITEAFF | TGCGCCAGCAGCTCCGGACAGCAAGTTATAACTGAAGCTTTCTTT
few | TRBD2 | TRBJ2-3 | TRBV27 | CASSRRLAGQFTDTQYF | TGTGCCAGCAGCCGAAGACTAGCGGGGCAATTCACAGATACGCAGTATTTT
NA | NA | TRBJ2-7 | TRBV5-1 | CASSLTSRSYEQYF | TGCGCCAGCAGCTTAACTAGCAGATCCTACGAGCAGTACTTC
NA | NA | TRBJ1-6 | TRBV18 | CASSPPNGAGPRNSPLHF | TGTGCCAGCTCACCACCTAACGGGGCGGGGCCTCGGAATTCACCCCTCCACTTT
few | TRBD2 | TRBJ2-1 | TRBV7-2 | CASSLTSGFTYNEQFF | TGTGCCAGCAGTTTGACTAGCGGGTTCACCTACAATGAGCAGTTCTTC
NA | NA | TRBJ2-2 | TRBV24-1 | CATSDPRDHIAGELFF | TGTGCCACCAGTGATCCCCGGGACCACATCGCCGGGGAGCTGTTTTTT
few | TRBD1 | TRBJ1-1 | TRBV7-6 | CASSLGRGRAEAFF | TGTGCCAGCAGCTTAGGCAGGGGGCGGGCTGAAGCTTTCTTT
few | NA | TRBJ2-1 | TRBV6-2/TRBV6-3 | CASTKRGASYNEQFF | TGTGCCAGCACCAAACGGGGGGCCTCCTACAATGAGCAGTTCTTC
few | NA | TRBJ1-1 | TRBV7-2 | CASSLVISSMNTEAFF | TGTGCCAGCAGCTTAGTGATTAGCAGTATGAACACTGAAGCTTTCTTT